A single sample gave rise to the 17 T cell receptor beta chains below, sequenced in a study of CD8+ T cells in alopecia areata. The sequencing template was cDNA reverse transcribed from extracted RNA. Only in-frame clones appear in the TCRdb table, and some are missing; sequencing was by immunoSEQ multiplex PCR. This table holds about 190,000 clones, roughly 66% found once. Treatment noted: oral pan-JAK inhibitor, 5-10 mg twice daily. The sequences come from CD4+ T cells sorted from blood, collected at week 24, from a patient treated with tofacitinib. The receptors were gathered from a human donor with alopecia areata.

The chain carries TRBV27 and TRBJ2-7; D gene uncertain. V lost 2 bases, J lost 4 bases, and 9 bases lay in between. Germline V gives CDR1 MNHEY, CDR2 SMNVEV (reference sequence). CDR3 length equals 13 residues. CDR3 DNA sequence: TGTGCCAGCAGTTTAGAAGGTGAATACGAGCAGTACTTC. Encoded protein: CASSLEGEYEQYF.

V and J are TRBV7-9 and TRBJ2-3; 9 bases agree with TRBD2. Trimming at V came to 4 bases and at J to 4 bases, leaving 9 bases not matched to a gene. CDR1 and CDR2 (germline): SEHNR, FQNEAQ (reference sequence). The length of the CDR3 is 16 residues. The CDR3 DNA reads TGTGCCAGCAGCTCGGTTTGGACTAGCGTTGCAGATACGCAGTATTTT. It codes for CASSSVWTSVADTQYF. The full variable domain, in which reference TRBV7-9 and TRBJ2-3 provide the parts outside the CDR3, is DTGVSQNPRHKITKRGQNVTFRCDPISEHNRLYWYRQTLGQGPEFLTYFQNEAQLEKSRLLSDRFSAERPKGSFSTLEIQRTEQGDSAMYLCASSSVWTSVADTQYFGPGTRLTVL.

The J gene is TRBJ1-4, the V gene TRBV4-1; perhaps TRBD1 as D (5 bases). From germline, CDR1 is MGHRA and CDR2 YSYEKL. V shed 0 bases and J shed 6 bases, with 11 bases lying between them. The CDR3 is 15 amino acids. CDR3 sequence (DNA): TGCGCCAGCAGCCAAGAATGGGGCCCAGATGAAAAACTGTTTTTT. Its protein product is CASSQEWGPDEKLFF.

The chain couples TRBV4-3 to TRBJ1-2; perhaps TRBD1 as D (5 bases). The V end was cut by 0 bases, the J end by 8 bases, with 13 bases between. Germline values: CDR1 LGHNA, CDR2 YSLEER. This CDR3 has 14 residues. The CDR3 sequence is CASSQDISGVGYTF. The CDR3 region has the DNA TGCGCCAGCAGCCAAGACATTTCGGGGGTCGGCTACACCTTC.

DNA for the CDR3: TGCGCCAGCAGCCCTCAACAGACTCCTAACTATGGCTACACCTTC. It is translated as CASSPQQTPNYGYTF. This chain links TRBV4-3 with TRBJ1-2; D unresolved. Germline values: CDR1 LGHNA, CDR2 YSLEER. This CDR3 spans 15 amino acids. V gave up 4 bases and J gave up 0 bases, with 12 bases separating them.

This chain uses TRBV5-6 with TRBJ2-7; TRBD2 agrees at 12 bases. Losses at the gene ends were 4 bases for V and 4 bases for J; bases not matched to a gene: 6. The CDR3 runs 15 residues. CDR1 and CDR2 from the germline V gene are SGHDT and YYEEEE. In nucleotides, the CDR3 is TGTGCCAGCAGCCATGGACTAGCGGGGAGATACGAGCAGTACTTC. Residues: CASSHGLAGRYEQYF.

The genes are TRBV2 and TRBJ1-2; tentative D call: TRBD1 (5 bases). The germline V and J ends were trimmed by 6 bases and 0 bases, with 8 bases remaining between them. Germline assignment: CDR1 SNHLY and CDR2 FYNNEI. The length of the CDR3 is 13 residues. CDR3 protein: CASRAGANYGYTF. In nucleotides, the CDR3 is TGTGCCAGCAGAGCGGGGGCTAACTATGGCTACACCTTC.

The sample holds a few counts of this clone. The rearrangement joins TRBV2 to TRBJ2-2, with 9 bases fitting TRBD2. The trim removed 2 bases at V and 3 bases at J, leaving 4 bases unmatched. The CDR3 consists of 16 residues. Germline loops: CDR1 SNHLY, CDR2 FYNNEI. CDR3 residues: CASSEPSGGYTGELFF. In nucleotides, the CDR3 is TGTGCCAGCAGTGAACCCAGCGGGGGGTACACCGGGGAGCTGTTTTTT.

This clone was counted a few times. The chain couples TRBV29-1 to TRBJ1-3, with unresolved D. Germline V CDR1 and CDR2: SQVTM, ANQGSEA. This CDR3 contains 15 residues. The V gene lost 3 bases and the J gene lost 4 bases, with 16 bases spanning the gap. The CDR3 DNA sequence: TGCAGCGTTGATATAAGACATACGCGAGGAAACACCATATATTTT. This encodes CSVDIRHTRGNTIYF.

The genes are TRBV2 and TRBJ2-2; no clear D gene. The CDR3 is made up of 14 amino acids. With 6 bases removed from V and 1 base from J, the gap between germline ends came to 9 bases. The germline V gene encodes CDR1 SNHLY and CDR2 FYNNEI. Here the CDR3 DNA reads TGTGCCAGCAGCCTTACCAAGAACACCGGGGAGCTGTTTTTT. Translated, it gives CASSLTKNTGELFF.

The CDR3 spells CASREGLGYTF. Here the CDR3 DNA reads TGTGCCAGCAGGGAGGGTTTAGGCTACACCTTC. V usage is TRBV6-6 and J usage is TRBJ1-2; no clear D gene. The V end lost 6 bases, the J end lost 8 bases, and 10 bases lay between the germline ends. This CDR3 region has 11 residues. The germline V gene has CDR1 MNHNY and CDR2 SVGAGI (reference sequence).

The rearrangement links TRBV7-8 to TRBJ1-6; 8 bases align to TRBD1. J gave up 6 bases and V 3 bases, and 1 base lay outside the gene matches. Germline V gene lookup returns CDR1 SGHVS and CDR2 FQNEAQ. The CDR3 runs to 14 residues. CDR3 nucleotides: TGTGCCAGCAGCTTGGACAGGGCTAATTCACCCCTCCACTTT. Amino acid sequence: CASSLDRANSPLHF.

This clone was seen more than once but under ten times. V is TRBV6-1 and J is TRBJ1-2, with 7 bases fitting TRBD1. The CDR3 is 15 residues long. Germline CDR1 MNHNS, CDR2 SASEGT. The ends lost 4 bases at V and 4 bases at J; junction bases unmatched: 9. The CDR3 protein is CASSAMTGQPYGYTF. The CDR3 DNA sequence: TGTGCCAGCAGTGCGATGACAGGGCAACCCTATGGCTACACCTTC.

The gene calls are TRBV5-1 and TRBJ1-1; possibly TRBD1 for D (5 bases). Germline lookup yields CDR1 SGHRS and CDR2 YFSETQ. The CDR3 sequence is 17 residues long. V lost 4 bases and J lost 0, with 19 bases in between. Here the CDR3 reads CASSRSVGGPMNTEAFF. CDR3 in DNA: TGCGCCAGCAGCCGCAGCGTGGGGGGTCCAATGAACACTGAAGCTTTCTTT.

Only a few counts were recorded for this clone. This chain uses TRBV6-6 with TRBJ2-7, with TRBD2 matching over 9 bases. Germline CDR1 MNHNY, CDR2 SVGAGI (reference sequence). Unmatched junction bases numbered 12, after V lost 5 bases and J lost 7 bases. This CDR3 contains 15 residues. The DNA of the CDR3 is TGTGCCAGCAGTACGGTGTGGGCTAGCGGGGTTGAGCAGTACTTC. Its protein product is CASSTVWASGVEQYF.

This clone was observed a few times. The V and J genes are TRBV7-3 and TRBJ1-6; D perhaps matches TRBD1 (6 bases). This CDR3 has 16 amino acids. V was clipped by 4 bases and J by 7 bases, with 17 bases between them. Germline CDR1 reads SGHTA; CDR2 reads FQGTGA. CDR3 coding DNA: TGTGCCAGCAGCTCCGGGGGCAGGACGGTAAATTCACCCCTCCACTTT. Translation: CASSSGGRTVNSPLHF.

The CDR3 nucleotides are TGTGCCAGCAGCTTAGGCCTGGCCTCTGGGGCCAACGTCCTGACTTTC. This encodes CASSLGLASGANVLTF. This chain links TRBV11-2 with TRBJ2-6; unclear D gene. The CDR3 length is 16 residues. V dropped 1 base and J dropped 0 bases, with 7 bases sitting between them. In germline, CDR1 is SGHAT, CDR2 FQNNGV.